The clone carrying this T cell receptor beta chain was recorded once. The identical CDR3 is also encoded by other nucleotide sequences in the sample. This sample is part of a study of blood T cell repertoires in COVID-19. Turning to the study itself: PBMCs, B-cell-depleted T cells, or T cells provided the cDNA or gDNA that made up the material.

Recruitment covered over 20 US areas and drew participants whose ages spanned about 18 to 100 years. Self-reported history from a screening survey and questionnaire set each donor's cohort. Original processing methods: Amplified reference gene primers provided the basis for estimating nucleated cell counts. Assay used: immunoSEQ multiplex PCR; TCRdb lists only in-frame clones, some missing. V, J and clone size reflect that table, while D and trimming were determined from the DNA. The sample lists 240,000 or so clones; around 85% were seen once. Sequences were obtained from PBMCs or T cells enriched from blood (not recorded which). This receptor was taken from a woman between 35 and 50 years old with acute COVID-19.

The CDR3 loop is CASSPPGQVGTGELFF. DNA of the CDR3: TGTGCCAGCAGCCCACCCGGACAGGTCGGCACCGGGGAGCTGTTTTTT. This chain uses TRBV3-1 (or the pseudogene TRBV3-2) with TRBJ2-2; 7 bases align to TRBD1. The CDR3 consists of 16 residues. Germline assignment: CDR1 LGHDT and CDR2 YNNKEL (reference sequence). The V segment lost 4 bases and the J segment 4 bases; nucleotides outside the gene matches: 9.